These T cell receptor beta chains were read from a single sample in a study of blood T cell repertoires in COVID-19. Clones were sequenced by immunoSEQ multiplex PCR, and TCRdb holds only the in-frame ones, with some missing. This sample has 150,000 to 200,000 clones, with roughly 90% found just once. The sequenced sample consisted of peripheral blood. These receptors came from a woman in her 70s with acute or convalescent COVID-19. Both conserved end residues are part of each CDR3. Fields, in order: V gene, J gene, CDR3 length, CDR3 protein.

v_gene: TRBV12-5
j_gene: TRBJ1-1
len: 13
CDR3aa: CASGFQGPSEAFF

v_gene: TRBV7-2
j_gene: TRBJ1-4
len: 14
CDR3aa: CASSRGATNEKLFF

v_gene: TRBV3-1/TRBV3-2
j_gene: TRBJ2-2
len: 17
CDR3aa: CASSQVRTSGRIGELFF

v_gene: TRBV2
j_gene: TRBJ2-5
len: 13
CDR3aa: CASNFPGAETQYF

v_gene: TRBV10-1
j_gene: TRBJ2-3
len: 16
CDR3aa: CASSEAKAGGPDTQYF

v_gene: TRBV9
j_gene: TRBJ2-1
len: 15
CDR3aa: CASSVGFGGSNEQFF

v_gene: TRBV10-3
j_gene: TRBJ2-1
len: 16
CDR3aa: CAISSGTSGTYNEQFF

v_gene: TRBV18
j_gene: TRBJ1-1
len: 14
CDR3aa: CASSPRKQITEAFF

v_gene: TRBV7-8
j_gene: TRBJ2-2
len: 13
CDR3aa: CASSLSETGELFF

v_gene: TRBV7-2
j_gene: TRBJ2-1
len: 14
CDR3aa: CASSFRDGPYEQFF

v_gene: TRBV27
j_gene: TRBJ1-1
len: 14
CDR3aa: CASSFRGATTEAFF

v_gene: TRBV5-5
j_gene: TRBJ2-1
len: 15
CDR3aa: CASSTTSGSANEQFF

v_gene: TRBV4-3
j_gene: TRBJ1-1
len: 14
CDR3aa: CASSQNGGVTEAFF

v_gene: TRBV9
j_gene: TRBJ2-7
len: 16
CDR3aa: CASSPGTSGDSYEQYF

v_gene: TRBV10-2
j_gene: TRBJ1-2
len: 14
CDR3aa: CASSESGQPYGYTF

v_gene: TRBV5-1
j_gene: TRBJ2-1
len: 15
CDR3aa: CASSWSGGMNNEQFF

v_gene: TRBV6-2/TRBV6-3
j_gene: TRBJ2-1
len: 19
CDR3aa: CASSYGQAWASGSVYEQFF

v_gene: TRBV29-1
j_gene: TRBJ2-2
len: 14
CDR3aa: CSARTGSATGELFF

v_gene: TRBV19
j_gene: TRBJ1-5
len: 16
CDR3aa: CASSIGWQGGNQPQHF

v_gene: TRBV10-3
j_gene: TRBJ1-3
len: 14
CDR3aa: CAISEGRDGNTIYF

v_gene: TRBV7-8
j_gene: TRBJ2-7
len: 14
CDR3aa: CASSLSFLRIEQYF

v_gene: TRBV5-5
j_gene: TRBJ2-6
len: 19
CDR3aa: CASSLALGLPGSGANVLTF

v_gene: TRBV4-3
j_gene: TRBJ1-3
len: 16
CDR3aa: CASSQDPLLSGNTIYF

v_gene: TRBV6-5
j_gene: TRBJ1-2
len: 12
CDR3aa: CASRDRGPGYTF

v_gene: TRBV6-5
j_gene: TRBJ1-1
len: 14
CDR3aa: CASSYRREDTEAFF

v_gene: TRBV9
j_gene: TRBJ1-3
len: 18
CDR3aa: CASSVGLRTRGSGNTIYF

v_gene: TRBV6-1
j_gene: TRBJ2-1
len: 14
CDR3aa: CASQREISYNEQFF

v_gene: TRBV18
j_gene: TRBJ2-5
len: 17
CDR3aa: CASSPPGASGTKETQYF

v_gene: TRBV6-5
j_gene: TRBJ1-1
len: 13
CDR3aa: CATRQGRDTEAFF

v_gene: TRBV5-6
j_gene: TRBJ2-7
len: 16
CDR3aa: CASSNRAQGGRDEQYF

v_gene: TRBV15
j_gene: TRBJ2-7
len: 14
CDR3aa: CATSRDRGFYEQYF

v_gene: TRBV7-2
j_gene: TRBJ2-7
len: 16
CDR3aa: CASSWGLAGPYYEQYF

v_gene: TRBV6-5
j_gene: TRBJ1-1
len: 13
CDR3aa: CATRDRGYGEAFF

v_gene: TRBV19
j_gene: TRBJ2-1
len: 14
CDR3aa: CASTGQGWGNEQFF

v_gene: TRBV5-1
j_gene: TRBJ2-7
len: 13
CDR3aa: CASSTGQGPEQYF

v_gene: TRBV25-1
j_gene: TRBJ1-5
len: 18
CDR3aa: CASSEFEIRQGCYQPQHF

v_gene: TRBV28
j_gene: TRBJ1-4
len: 15
CDR3aa: CASSLTGVTNEKLFF

v_gene: TRBV7-9
j_gene: TRBJ1-3
len: 14
CDR3aa: CASSSGTAANTIYF

v_gene: TRBV29-1
j_gene: TRBJ2-1
len: 15
CDR3aa: CSVASAGAWANEQFF

v_gene: TRBV6-6
j_gene: TRBJ2-6
len: 20
CDR3aa: CASSPSVGTGGWAGANVLTF

v_gene: TRBV6-4
j_gene: TRBJ1-3
len: 15
CDR3aa: CASSISSGSGNTIYF

v_gene: TRBV28
j_gene: TRBJ1-5
len: 15
CDR3aa: CASSLVGQSNQPQHF

v_gene: TRBV4-1
j_gene: TRBJ1-2
len: 15
CDR3aa: CASSPQSGGIYGYTF

v_gene: TRBV2
j_gene: TRBJ2-1
len: 17
CDR3aa: CASDPQVLAGGGNEQFF

v_gene: TRBV4-3
j_gene: TRBJ2-1
len: 15
CDR3aa: CASSQEFDSYNEQFF

v_gene: TRBV7-2
j_gene: TRBJ2-5
len: 14
CDR3aa: CASSRGQGYETQYF

v_gene: TRBV6-5
j_gene: TRBJ1-2
len: 15
CDR3aa: CASSYAGRTNYGYTF

v_gene: TRBV7-2
j_gene: TRBJ2-7
len: 12
CDR3aa: CASSTGAYEQYF

v_gene: TRBV28
j_gene: TRBJ1-1
len: 15
CDR3aa: CASTWGQPPRTEAFF

v_gene: TRBV6-5
j_gene: TRBJ2-1
len: 15
CDR3aa: CASTQIDSSYNEQFF

v_gene: TRBV4-3
j_gene: TRBJ1-6
len: 13
CDR3aa: CASSQDRGSPLHF

v_gene: TRBV7-2
j_gene: TRBJ2-7
len: 19
CDR3aa: CASSPKGGVGNAFGQGQYF

v_gene: TRBV7-8
j_gene: TRBJ2-5
len: 12
CDR3aa: CASSGTRETQYF

v_gene: TRBV5-5
j_gene: TRBJ1-6
len: 16
CDR3aa: CASSLGPDRANSPLHF

v_gene: TRBV2
j_gene: TRBJ1-4
len: 13
CDR3aa: CASSDRQVRRLFF

v_gene: TRBV28
j_gene: TRBJ1-2
len: 14
CDR3aa: CASSYMGGAYGYTF

v_gene: TRBV25-1
j_gene: TRBJ1-2
len: 12
CDR3aa: CASSESYYGYTF

v_gene: TRBV11-2
j_gene: TRBJ2-7
len: 15
CDR3aa: CASSSQLQPGYEQYF

v_gene: TRBV2
j_gene: TRBJ1-2
len: 12
CDR3aa: CASKDRAYGYTF